The entry that follows covers one T cell receptor beta chain sequence. Samples from alopecia areata patients were lesional scalp punch biopsies and peripheral blood. This sample was included in a study of CD8+ T cells in alopecia areata. In each case, RNA was isolated and then reverse transcribed into cDNA as the sequencing template. The repertoire was sequenced with immunoSEQ multiplex PCR; TCRdb's copy has only in-frame clones and lacks some. This table has hundreds of thousands of clones, around 62% appearing once. Trimming removed 8 bases from V and 8 bases from J, with 12 bases in between. The germline V gene encodes CDR1 SNHLY and CDR2 FYNNEI. This CDR3 spans 11 amino acids.

This TCR was sampled from a human donor with alopecia areata. The specimen was CD4+ T cells sorted from blood, collected at week 0. V gene TRBV2 combines with J gene TRBJ1-1, with D maybe TRBD1 (5 bases). The CDR3 reads CASDSQAEAFF. Written as DNA, the CDR3 is TGTGCCAGCGACAGTCAGGCAGAAGCTTTCTTT.